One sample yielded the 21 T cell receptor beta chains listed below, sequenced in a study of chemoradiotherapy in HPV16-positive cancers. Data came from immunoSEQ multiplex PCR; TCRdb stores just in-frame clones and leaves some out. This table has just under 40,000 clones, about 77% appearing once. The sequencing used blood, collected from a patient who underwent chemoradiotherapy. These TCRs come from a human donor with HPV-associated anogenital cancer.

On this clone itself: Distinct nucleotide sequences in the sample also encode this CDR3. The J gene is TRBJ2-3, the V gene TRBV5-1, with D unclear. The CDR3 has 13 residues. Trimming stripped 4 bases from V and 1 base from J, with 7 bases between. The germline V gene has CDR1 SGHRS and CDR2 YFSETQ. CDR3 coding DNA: TGCGCCAGCAGCCGCCAGGGCACAGATACGCAGTATTTT. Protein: CASSRQGTDTQYF.

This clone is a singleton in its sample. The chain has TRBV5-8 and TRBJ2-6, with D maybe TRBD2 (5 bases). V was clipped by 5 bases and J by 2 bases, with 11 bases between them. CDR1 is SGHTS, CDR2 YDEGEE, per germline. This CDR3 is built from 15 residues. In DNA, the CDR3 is TGTGCCAGCAGGAGAAAGGGAGCTGGGGCCAACGTCCTGACTTTC. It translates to CASRRKGAGANVLTF.

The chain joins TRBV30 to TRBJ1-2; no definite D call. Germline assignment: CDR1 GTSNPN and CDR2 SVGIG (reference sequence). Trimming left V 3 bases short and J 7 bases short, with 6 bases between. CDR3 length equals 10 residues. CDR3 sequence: CAWRGFGYTF. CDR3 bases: TGTGCCTGGAGGGGGTTTGGCTACACCTTC.

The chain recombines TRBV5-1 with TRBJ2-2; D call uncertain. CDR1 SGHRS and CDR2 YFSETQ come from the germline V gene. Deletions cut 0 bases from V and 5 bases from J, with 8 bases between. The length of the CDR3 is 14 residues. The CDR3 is CASSLVGPTGELFF. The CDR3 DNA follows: TGCGCCAGCAGCTTGGTGGGTCCTACCGGGGAGCTGTTTTTT.

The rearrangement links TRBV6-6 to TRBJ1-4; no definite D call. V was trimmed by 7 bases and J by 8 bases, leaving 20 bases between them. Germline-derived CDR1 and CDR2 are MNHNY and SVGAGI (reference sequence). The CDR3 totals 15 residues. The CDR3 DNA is TGTGCCAGCAACGAACAAGGACGCCTGGGAGAAAAACTGTTTTTT. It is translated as CASNEQGRLGEKLFF.

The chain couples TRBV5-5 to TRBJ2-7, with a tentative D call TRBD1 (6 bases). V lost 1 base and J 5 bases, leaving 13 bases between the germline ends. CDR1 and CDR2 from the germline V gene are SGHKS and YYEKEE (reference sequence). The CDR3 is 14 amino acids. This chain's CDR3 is CASSLSPGENEQYF. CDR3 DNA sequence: TGTGCCAGCAGCTTGTCTCCAGGGGAGAACGAGCAGTACTTC.

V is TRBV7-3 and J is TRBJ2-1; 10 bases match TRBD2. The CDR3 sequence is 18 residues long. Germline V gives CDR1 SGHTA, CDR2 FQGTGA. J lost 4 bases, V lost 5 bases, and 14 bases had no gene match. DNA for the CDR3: TGTGCCAGCAGCCCCGGAGAGGTAGCGGGGGGTCTGTACAATGAGCAGTTCTTC. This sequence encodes CASSPGEVAGGLYNEQFF.

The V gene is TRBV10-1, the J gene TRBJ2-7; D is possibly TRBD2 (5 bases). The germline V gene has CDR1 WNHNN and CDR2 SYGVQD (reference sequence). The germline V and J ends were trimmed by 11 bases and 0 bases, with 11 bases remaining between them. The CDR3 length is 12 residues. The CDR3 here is CAGDYHSYEQYF. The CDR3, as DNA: TGCGCCGGCGACTATCACTCCTACGAGCAGTACTTC.

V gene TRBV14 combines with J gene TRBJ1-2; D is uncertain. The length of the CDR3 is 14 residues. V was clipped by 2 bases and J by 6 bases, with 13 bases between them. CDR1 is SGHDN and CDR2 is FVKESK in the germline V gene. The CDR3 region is CASSQRPTDHGYTF. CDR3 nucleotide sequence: TGTGCCAGCAGCCAAAGGCCTACCGACCATGGCTACACCTTC.

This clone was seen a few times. This CDR3 reads CASSRRGYEQYF. In DNA form, the CDR3 reads TGTGCCAGCAGCCGCAGGGGGTACGAGCAGTACTTC. V and J are TRBV28 and TRBJ2-7; 7 bases line up with TRBD1. The CDR3 extends over 12 amino acids. CDR1 MDHEN and CDR2 SYDVKM come from the germline V gene. Trimming cost V 6 bases and J 4 bases; bases outside gene matches: 3.

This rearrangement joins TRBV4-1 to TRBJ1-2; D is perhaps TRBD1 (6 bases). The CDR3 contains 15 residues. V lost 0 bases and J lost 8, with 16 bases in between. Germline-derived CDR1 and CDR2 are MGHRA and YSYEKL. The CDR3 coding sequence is TGCGCCAGCAGCCAAGATCGAGGGGGGTCTAGCGGCTACACCTTC. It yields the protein CASSQDRGGSSGYTF.

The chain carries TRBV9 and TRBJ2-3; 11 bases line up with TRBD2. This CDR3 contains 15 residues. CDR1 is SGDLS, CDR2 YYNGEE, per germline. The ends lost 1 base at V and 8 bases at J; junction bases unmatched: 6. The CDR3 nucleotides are TGTGCCAGCAGCGTACTAGCGGGGGGCCGACTTACGCAGTATTTT. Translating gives CASSVLAGGRLTQYF.

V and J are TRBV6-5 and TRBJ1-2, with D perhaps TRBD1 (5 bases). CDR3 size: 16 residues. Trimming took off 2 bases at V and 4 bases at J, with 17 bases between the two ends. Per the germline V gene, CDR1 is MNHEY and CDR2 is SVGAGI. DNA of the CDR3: TGTGCCAGCAGTTACGGGGCCCCCGGGACGGTCTATGGCTACACCTTC. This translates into CASSYGAPGTVYGYTF.

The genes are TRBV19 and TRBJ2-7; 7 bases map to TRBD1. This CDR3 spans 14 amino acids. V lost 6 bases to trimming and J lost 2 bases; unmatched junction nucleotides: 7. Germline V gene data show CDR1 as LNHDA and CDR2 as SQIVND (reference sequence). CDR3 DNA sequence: TGTGCCAGTAGCATATCTGACAGGGCCTACGAGCAGTACTTC. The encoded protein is CASSISDRAYEQYF.

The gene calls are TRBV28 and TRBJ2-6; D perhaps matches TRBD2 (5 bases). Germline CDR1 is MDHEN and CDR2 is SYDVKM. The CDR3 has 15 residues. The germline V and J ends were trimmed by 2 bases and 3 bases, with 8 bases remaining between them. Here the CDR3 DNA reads TGTGCCAGCAGTTTAGACCGGGATGGGGCCAACGTCCTGACTTTC. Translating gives CASSLDRDGANVLTF.

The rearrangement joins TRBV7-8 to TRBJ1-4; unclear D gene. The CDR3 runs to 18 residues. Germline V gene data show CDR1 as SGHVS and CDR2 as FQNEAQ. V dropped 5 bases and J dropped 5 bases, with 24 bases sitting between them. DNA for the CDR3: TGTGCCAGCAGCCCCCGCGCCCGTTTTGGTACGAACAATGAAAAACTGTTTTTT. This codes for CASSPRARFGTNNEKLFF.

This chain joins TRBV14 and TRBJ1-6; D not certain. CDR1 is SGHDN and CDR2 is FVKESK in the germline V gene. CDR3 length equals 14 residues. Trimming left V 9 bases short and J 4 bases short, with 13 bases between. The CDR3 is CASSLLLYNSPLHF. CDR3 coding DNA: TGTGCCAGTTCTCTCTTGCTTTATAATTCACCCCTCCACTTT. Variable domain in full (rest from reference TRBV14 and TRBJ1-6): EAGVTQFPSHSVIEKGQTVTLRCDPISGHDNLYWYRRVMGKEIKFLLHFVKESKQDESGMPNNRFLAERTGGTYSTLKVQPAELEDSGVYFCASSLLLYNSPLHFGNGTRLTVT.

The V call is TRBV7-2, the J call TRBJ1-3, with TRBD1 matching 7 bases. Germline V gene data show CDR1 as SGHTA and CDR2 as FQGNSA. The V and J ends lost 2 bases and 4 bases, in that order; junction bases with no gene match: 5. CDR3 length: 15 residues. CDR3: CASSLRQGEGNTIYF. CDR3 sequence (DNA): TGTGCCAGCAGCTTACGACAGGGAGAGGGAAACACCATATATTTT.

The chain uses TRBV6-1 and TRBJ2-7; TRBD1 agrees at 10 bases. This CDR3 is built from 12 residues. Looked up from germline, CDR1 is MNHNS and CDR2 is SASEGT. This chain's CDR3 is CGTGGYTYEQYF. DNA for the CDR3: TGTGGGACAGGGGGTTATACCTACGAGCAGTACTTC.

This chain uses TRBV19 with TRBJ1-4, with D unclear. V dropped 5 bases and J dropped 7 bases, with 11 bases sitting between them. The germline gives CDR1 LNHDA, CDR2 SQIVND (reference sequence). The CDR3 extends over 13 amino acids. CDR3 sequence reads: CASSGQELEKLFF. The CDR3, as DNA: TGTGCCAGTAGTGGGCAGGAACTTGAAAAACTGTTTTTT.

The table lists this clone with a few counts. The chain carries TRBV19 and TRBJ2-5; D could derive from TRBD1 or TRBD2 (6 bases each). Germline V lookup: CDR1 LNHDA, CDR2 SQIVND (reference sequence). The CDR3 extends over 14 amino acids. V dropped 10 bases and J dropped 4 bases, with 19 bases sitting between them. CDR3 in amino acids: CATRGARPGETQYF. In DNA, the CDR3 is TGTGCCACAAGGGGGGCGCGCCCGGGAGAGACCCAGTACTTC. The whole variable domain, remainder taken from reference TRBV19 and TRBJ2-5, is DGGITQSPKYLFRKEGQNVTLSCEQNLNHDAMYWYRQDPGQGLRLIYYSQIVNDFQKGDIAEGYSVSREKKESFPLTVTSAQKNPTAFYLCATRGARPGETQYFGPGTRLLVL.